The 14 T cell receptor beta chains given below trace back to one sample, sequenced in a study of blood T cell repertoires in COVID-19. Clones were read by immunoSEQ multiplex PCR, and TCRdb kept only the in-frame ones, dropping some. The table has around 200,000 clones, around 87% seen once. Source material: peripheral blood. These receptors all stem from a man aged 40-49 years with active or convalescent COVID-19.

Only one count was recorded for this clone. The chain combines TRBV30 with TRBJ1-6; TRBD1 is a possible D gene (6 bases). The V gene lost 1 base and the J gene lost 8 bases, with 15 bases spanning the gap. The CDR3 sequence is 15 residues long. The germline V gene has CDR1 GTSNPN and CDR2 SVGIG (reference sequence). DNA for the CDR3: TGTGCCTGGAGTGCCTCTCAGGGGATACATTCACCCCTCCACTTT. Encoded protein: CAWSASQGIHSPLHF. Full variable domain (rest looked up from reference TRBV30 and TRBJ1-6): SQTIHQWPATLVQPVGSPLSLECTVEGTSNPNLYWYRQAAGRGLQLLFYSVGIGQISSEVPQNLSASRPQDRQFILSSKKLLLSDSGFYLCAWSASQGIHSPLHFGNGTRLTVT.

The chain links TRBV12-3 or TRBV12-4 to TRBJ1-5; 7 bases agree with TRBD1. Unmatched junction bases numbered 6, after V lost 6 bases and J lost 10 bases. This CDR3 comprises 12 residues. This CDR3 reads CASRTGLGPQHF. The CDR3 DNA is TGTGCCAGCAGGACAGGGTTAGGCCCCCAGCATTTT.

The chain couples TRBV6-5 to TRBJ1-1; 8 bases map to TRBD1. Germline loops: CDR1 MNHEY, CDR2 SVGAGI. The CDR3 is made up of 15 amino acids. The V and J ends lost 5 bases and 10 bases, in that order; junction bases with no gene match: 15. CDR3 in DNA: TGTGCCAGCAGTCCTCCGGGACAGGTCAACCTCTTAGCTTTCTTT. It translates to CASSPPGQVNLLAFF.

This clone was found once. The gene calls are TRBV7-9 and TRBJ1-2, with 7 bases matching TRBD1. The trim removed 0 bases at V and 4 bases at J, leaving 11 bases unmatched. The CDR3 covers 17 residues. Germline-derived CDR1 and CDR2 are SEHNR and FQNEAQ (reference sequence). The CDR3 sequence is CASSLAIGSNRGYGYTF. The CDR3 nucleotides read TGTGCCAGCAGCTTAGCCATAGGGAGTAACAGGGGCTATGGCTACACCTTC.

The chain joins TRBV29-1 to TRBJ2-7; TRBD2 is a possible D gene (6 bases). This CDR3 spans 14 amino acids. Germline CDR1 reads SQVTM; CDR2 reads ANQGSEA. The V end lost 7 bases, the J end lost 5 bases, and 21 bases lay between the germline ends. CDR3 DNA sequence: TGCAGCGCCCGAGTTCCTTCGGAGGGCCACGAGCAGTACTTC. This translates into CSARVPSEGHEQYF.

V is TRBV5-8 and J is TRBJ2-5, with TRBD2 identical over 7 bases. Trimming at V came to 4 bases and at J to 4 bases, leaving 10 bases not matched to a gene. The CDR3 consists of 15 residues. Germline V CDR1 and CDR2: SGHTS, YDEGEE. The CDR3 nucleotides are TGTGCCAGCAGCGGGGGGGTCTCAAAGGGAGAGACCCAGTACTTC. Residues: CASSGGVSKGETQYF.

This clone was found once. The rearrangement joins TRBV6-5 to TRBJ2-3, with 9 positions matching TRBD2. Trimming at V came to 6 bases and at J to 3 bases, leaving 4 bases not matched to a gene. CDR3 size: 14 residues. From germline, CDR1 is MNHEY and CDR2 SVGAGI. The CDR3 DNA reads TGTGCCAGCAGGGTGCGGGGGGGGACAGATACGCAGTATTTT. It encodes CASRVRGGTDTQYF.

V and J are TRBV19 and TRBJ2-3, with 11 positions matching TRBD2. The CDR3 runs to 16 residues. CDR1 is LNHDA and CDR2 is SQIVND in the germline V gene (reference sequence). V gave up 5 bases and J gave up 2 bases; unmatched junction bases: 6. Written as DNA, the CDR3 is TGTGCCAGTAGTCACCTAGCGGGGGGAACCACAGATACGCAGTATTTT. It translates to CASSHLAGGTTDTQYF.

The chain carries TRBV11-2 and TRBJ2-2, with a tentative D call TRBD1 (6 bases). The CDR3 extends over 15 amino acids. The germline V gene has CDR1 SGHAT and CDR2 FQNNGV. Trimming removed 5 bases at V and 1 base at J, with 11 bases between. CDR3 residues: CASSPGQQNTGELFF. The CDR3 bases are TGTGCCAGCAGCCCAGGACAGCAGAACACCGGGGAGCTGTTTTTT.

The chain links TRBV5-1 to TRBJ1-1; the D gene is possibly TRBD1 (6 bases). V was shortened by 3 bases and J by 0 bases, with 15 bases between the two germline ends. The CDR3 has 16 amino acids. The germline CDR1 and CDR2 sequences are SGHRS and YFSETQ. The CDR3 bases are TGCGCCAGCAGCTCTTTTTGGACAGCAGTGAACACTGAAGCTTTCTTT. This gives the protein CASSSFWTAVNTEAFF.

The chain recombines TRBV25-1 with TRBJ2-7; D gene unclear. CDR1 and CDR2 from the germline V gene are MGHDK and SYGVNS. Between the trimmed V and J ends, which lost 1 base and 5 bases, there was a span of 12 bases. The CDR3 is 14 amino acids. The CDR3 protein is CASSESLVRDEQYF. The CDR3 DNA reads as TGTGCCAGCAGTGAATCCTTGGTACGCGACGAGCAGTACTTC.

V and J are TRBV2 and TRBJ1-6, with D hard to call. The CDR3 length is 13 residues. Deletions cut 9 bases from V and 7 bases from J, with 13 bases between. Germline CDR1 and CDR2: SNHLY and FYNNEI. The CDR3 nucleotides are TGTGCCAGTAAGCGGGAACCAAATTCACCCCTCCACTTT. Protein sequence: CASKREPNSPLHF.

The chain recombines TRBV6-1 with TRBJ1-4, with D maybe TRBD1 (6 bases). Germline V gene sequence: CDR1 MNHNS, CDR2 SASEGT. V lost 3 bases and J lost 5, with 13 bases in between. The CDR3 length is 15 residues. DNA for the CDR3: TGTGCCAGCAGTGACACAGGGTACGTGAATGAAAAACTGTTTTTT. Residues: CASSDTGYVNEKLFF.

The chain combines TRBV18 with TRBJ1-5; a weak D match, TRBD1 (5 bases). The germline CDR1 and CDR2 sequences are KGHSH and LQKENI. The CDR3 consists of 16 residues. Trimming pared 3 bases from V and 5 bases from J, leaving 17 bases between. CDR3 nucleotides: TGTGCCAGCTCACCCCGAGCGGGACGTAGGGATCAGCCCCAGCATTTT. Protein sequence: CASSPRAGRRDQPQHF.